This T cell receptor beta chain was documented in a study of T cell changes during pregnancy in multiple sclerosis. This table comes from immunoSEQ multiplex PCR, and its TCRdb copy is limited to in-frame clones, with some not included. The data hold under 70,000 clones, with 91% observed a single time. Trimming removed 3 bases from V and 7 bases from J; junction bases left unmatched: 13. The CDR3 is 16 amino acids. The germline V gene has CDR1 SGHDT and CDR2 YYEEEE. The sequence was collected from a female donor in good health, enrolled as a control in a pregnancy study. Sequences were derived from peripheral blood, sampled in the third trimester of pregnancy. The chain combines TRBV5-6 with TRBJ2-4; TRBD2 matches 7 bases. The CDR3 DNA reads TGTGCCAGCAGCTCGGGTGGGGGGGTGATCGGCAACATTCAGTACTTC. Translating gives CASSSGGGVIGNIQYF.